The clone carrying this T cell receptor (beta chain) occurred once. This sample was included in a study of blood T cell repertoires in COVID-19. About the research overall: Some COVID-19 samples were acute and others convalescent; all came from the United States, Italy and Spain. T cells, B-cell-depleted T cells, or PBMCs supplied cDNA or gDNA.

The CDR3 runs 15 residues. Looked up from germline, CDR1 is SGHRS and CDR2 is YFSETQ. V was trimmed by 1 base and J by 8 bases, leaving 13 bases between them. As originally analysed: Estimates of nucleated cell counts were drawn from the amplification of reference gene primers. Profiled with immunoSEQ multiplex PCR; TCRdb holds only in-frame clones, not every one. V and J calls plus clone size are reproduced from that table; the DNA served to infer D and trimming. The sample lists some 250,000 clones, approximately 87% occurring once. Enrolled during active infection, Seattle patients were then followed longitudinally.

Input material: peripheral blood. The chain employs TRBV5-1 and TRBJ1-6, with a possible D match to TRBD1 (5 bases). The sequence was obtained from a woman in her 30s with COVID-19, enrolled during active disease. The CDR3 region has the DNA TGCGCCAGCAGCTTGAGGGGCCCTAGGGATTCACCCCTCCACTTT. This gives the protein CASSLRGPRDSPLHF. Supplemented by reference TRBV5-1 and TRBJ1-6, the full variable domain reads KAGVTQTPRYLIKTRGQQVTLSCSPISGHRSVSWYQQTPGQGLQFLFEYFSETQRNKGNFPGRFSGRQFSNSRSEMNVSTLELGDSALYLCASSLRGPRDSPLHFGNGTRLTVT.